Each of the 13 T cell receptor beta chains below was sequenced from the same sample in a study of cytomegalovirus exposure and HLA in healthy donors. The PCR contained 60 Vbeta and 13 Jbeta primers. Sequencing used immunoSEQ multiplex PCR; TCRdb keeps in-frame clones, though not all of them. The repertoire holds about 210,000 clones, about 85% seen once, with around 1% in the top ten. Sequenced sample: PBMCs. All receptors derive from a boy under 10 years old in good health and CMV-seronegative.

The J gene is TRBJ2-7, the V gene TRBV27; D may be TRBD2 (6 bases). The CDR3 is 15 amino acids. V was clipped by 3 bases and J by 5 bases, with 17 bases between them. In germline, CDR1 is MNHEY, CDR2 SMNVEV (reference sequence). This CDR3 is CASSLSTRPSDEQYF. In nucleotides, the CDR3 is TGTGCCAGCAGTTTGTCTACAAGACCTAGCGACGAGCAGTACTTC.

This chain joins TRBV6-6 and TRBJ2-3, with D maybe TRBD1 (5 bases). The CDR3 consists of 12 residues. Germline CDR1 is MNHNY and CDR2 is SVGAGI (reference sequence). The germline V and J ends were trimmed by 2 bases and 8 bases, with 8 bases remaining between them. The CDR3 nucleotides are TGTGCCAGCAGTTACGAAGGGGTTACGCAGTATTTT. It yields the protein CASSYEGVTQYF.

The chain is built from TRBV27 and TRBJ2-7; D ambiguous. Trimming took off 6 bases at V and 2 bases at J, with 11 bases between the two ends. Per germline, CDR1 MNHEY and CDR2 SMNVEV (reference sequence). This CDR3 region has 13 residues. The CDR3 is CASSLADAYEQYF. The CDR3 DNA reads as TGTGCCAGCAGCCTCGCGGATGCCTACGAGCAGTACTTC.

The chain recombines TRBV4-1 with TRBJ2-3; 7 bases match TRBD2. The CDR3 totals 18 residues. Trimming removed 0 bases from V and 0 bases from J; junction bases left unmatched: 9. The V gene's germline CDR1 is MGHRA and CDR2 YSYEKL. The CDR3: CASSQEGLPSGSTDTQYF. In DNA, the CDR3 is TGCGCCAGCAGCCAAGAAGGGCTGCCTAGCGGAAGCACAGATACGCAGTATTTT.

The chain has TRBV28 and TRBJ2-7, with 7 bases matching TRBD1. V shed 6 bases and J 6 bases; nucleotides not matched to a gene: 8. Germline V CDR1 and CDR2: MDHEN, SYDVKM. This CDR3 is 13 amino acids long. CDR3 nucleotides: TGTGCCAGCAGCCCTACCCGGACAGGCGAGCAGTACTTC. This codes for CASSPTRTGEQYF.

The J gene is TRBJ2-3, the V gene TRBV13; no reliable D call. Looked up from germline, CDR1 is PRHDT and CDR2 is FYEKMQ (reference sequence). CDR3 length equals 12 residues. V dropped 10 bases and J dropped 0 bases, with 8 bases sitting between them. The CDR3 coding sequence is TGTGCCACCTCCTCCAGCACAGATACGCAGTATTTT. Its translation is CATSSSTDTQYF.

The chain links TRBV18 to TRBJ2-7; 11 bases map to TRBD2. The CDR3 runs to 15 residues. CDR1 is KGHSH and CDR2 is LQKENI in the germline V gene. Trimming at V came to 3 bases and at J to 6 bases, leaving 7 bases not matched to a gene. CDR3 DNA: TGTGCCAGCTCACCTTTTAGCGGGAGGGCCCTCGAGCAGTACTTC. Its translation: CASSPFSGRALEQYF.

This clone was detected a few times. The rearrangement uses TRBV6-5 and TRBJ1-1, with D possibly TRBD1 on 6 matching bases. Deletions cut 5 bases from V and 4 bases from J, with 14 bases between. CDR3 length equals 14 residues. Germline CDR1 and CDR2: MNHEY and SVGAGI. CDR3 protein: CASSPRQVGTEAFF. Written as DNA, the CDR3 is TGTGCCAGCAGTCCCAGACAGGTGGGCACTGAAGCTTTCTTT.

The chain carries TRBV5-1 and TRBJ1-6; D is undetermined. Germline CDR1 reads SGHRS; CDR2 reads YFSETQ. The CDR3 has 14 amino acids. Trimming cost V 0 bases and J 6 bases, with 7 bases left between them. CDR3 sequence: CASSLGQSNSPLHF. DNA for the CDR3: TGCGCCAGCAGCTTGGGACAAAGTAATTCACCCCTCCACTTT.

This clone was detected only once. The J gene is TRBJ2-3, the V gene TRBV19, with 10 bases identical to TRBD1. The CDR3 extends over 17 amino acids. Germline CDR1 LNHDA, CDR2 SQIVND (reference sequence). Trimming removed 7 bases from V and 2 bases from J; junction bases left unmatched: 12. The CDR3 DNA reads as TGTGCCAGTAAAGGGACAGGGGAAAATCTTTTCACAGATACGCAGTATTTT. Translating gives CASKGTGENLFTDTQYF.

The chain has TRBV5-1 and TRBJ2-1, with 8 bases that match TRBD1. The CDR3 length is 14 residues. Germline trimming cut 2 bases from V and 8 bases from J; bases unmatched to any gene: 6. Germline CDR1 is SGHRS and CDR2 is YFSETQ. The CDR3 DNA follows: TGCGCCAGCAGCTTAGTTGACAGGGGCGATGAGCAGTTCTTC. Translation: CASSLVDRGDEQFF.

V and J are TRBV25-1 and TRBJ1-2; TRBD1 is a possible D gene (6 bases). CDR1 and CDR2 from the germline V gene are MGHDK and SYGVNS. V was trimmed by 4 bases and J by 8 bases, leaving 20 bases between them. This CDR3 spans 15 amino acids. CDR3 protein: CASSVDNRAAGGYTF. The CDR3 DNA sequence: TGTGCCAGCAGTGTTGACAACAGGGCTGCTGGGGGCTACACCTTC.

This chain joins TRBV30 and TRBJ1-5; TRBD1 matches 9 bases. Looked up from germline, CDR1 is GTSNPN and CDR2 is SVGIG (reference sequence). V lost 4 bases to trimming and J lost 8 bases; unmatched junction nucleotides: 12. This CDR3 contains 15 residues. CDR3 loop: CAWTAGTGKKEPQHF. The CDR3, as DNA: TGTGCCTGGACCGCCGGGACAGGGAAAAAAGAGCCCCAGCATTTT.